This T cell receptor beta chain was retrieved from a study of blood T cell repertoires in COVID-19. Turning to the study itself: Samples representing acute and convalescent COVID-19 were sourced from the United States, Italy and Spain.

Assignment of participants to cohorts was predicated upon participant-reported clinical history. Exposed participants encountered a COVID-19 case during the 2 weeks preceding study entry. Per the study methods: The authors estimated nucleated cell counts from reference gene primer amplification. The method was immunoSEQ multiplex PCR; TCRdb's version includes in-frame clones alone and lacks a portion of them. V, J and clone size reflect that table, while D and trimming were determined from the DNA. This sample has 300,000 to 350,000 clones, with roughly 90% found just once. In germline, CDR1 is SGHAT, CDR2 FQNNGV. The CDR3 has 14 amino acids. V shed 3 bases and J shed 4 bases, with 10 bases lying between them.

The origin of this receptor is a woman in her twenties or thirties who had been exposed to COVID-19. Sequencing was carried out using PBMCs or T cells enriched from blood (not recorded which). This sequence joins TRBV11-2 and TRBJ1-3; no clear D gene. CDR3 loop: CASSFEVVGNTIYF. As DNA, the CDR3 is TGTGCCAGCAGCTTCGAGGTGGTCGGAAACACCATATATTTT.